Sequencing of this T cell receptor (beta chain) was carried out in a study of blood T cells in healthy people across ages. General study results and limits: TCR beta diversity per million T cells fell roughly linearly with age.

Through a sample-barcoded 5' primer and a J-beta primer mix, a second PCR was run for roughly 6 to 12 cycles. TCRdb processed the 5' RACE reads anew with MiXCR; each CDR3 protein has one entry. The sample contains 1.5 million to 2 million distinct CDR3 sequences, around 50% of which appear only once. A few counts support this clonotype. Its antigen remains unknown. Germline V gives CDR1 PRHDT, CDR2 FYEKMQ (reference sequence). This CDR3 contains 15 residues. V trimming: 5 bases; J trimming: 3 bases; junction bases outside the gene matches: 7. The chain carries TRBV13 and TRBJ1-2, with 9 bases matching TRBD1. This receptor was identified in a woman aged 40 to 50 in good health. The sequenced sample was blood. CDR3 loop: CASSPRDRVYYGYTF. The CDR3 DNA sequence: TGTGCCAGCAGCCCGAGGGACAGGGTCTACTATGGCTACACCTTC.